Shown below are 16 T cell receptor beta chains from a single sample sequenced in a study of graft-versus-host responses after intestinal transplantation. Libraries were prepared by immunoSEQ multiplex PCR; TCRdb keeps only in-frame clonotypes and omits some of them. The repertoire has about 85,000 clones, approximately 89% of them found once; the top ten carry 7.6%. These TCRs' antigens remain unknown. Specimen: unstimulated CD8+ T cells sorted from spleen or lymph node cells, collected before transplant. These receptors were obtained from a human donor who was the organ donor for an intestinal transplant.

This sequence joins TRBV7-3 and TRBJ2-3; 10 bases line up with TRBD2. CDR1 is SGHTA, CDR2 FQGTGA, per germline. CDR3 length: 14 amino acids. V lost 3 bases, J lost 5 bases, and 2 bases stayed unmatched. Here the CDR3 reads CASSFLAGEDTQYF. The CDR3, as DNA: TGTGCCAGCAGCTTCCTAGCGGGGGAAGATACGCAGTATTTT.

The chain combines TRBV18 with TRBJ2-1; D gene ambiguous. V gave up 3 bases and J gave up 0 bases, with 3 bases separating them. CDR3 length equals 13 residues. Germline loops: CDR1 KGHSH, CDR2 LQKENI. The CDR3 spells CASSPSSYNEQFF. The CDR3 DNA is TGTGCCAGCTCACCGAGCTCCTACAATGAGCAGTTCTTC.

The chain recombines TRBV4-1 with TRBJ1-1, with D perhaps TRBD1 (6 bases). With 3 bases removed from V and 0 bases from J, the gap between germline ends came to 11 bases. CDR3 length equals 15 residues. Germline CDR1 and CDR2: MGHRA and YSYEKL. Here the CDR3 reads CASSHGGPMNTEAFF. CDR3 DNA: TGCGCCAGCAGCCACGGGGGCCCCATGAACACTGAAGCTTTCTTT.

The V gene is TRBV9, the J gene TRBJ1-6; no clear D gene. This CDR3 has 17 residues. In germline, CDR1 is SGDLS, CDR2 YYNGEE. The V and J ends lost 0 bases and 7 bases respectively, with 17 bases between them. CDR3 DNA: TGTGCCAGCAGCGTAGAAGCAGATGGGATGTTGAATTCACCCCTCCACTTT. Amino acid sequence: CASSVEADGMLNSPLHF. The whole variable domain, filled in from reference TRBV9 and TRBJ1-6, reads DSGVTQTPKHLITATGQRVTLRCSPRSGDLSVYWYQQSLDQGLQFLIQYYNGEERAKGNILERFSAQQFPDLHSELNLSSLELGDSALYFCASSVEADGMLNSPLHFGNGTRLTVT.

The rearrangement links TRBV14 to TRBJ1-2, with a possible D match to TRBD1 (5 bases). The germline gives CDR1 SGHDN, CDR2 FVKESK. The CDR3 covers 14 residues. The V end lost 3 bases, the J end lost 3 bases, and 11 bases lay between the germline ends. The CDR3 nucleotides read TGTGCCAGCAGCCACGGAGACAGTTACTATGGCTACACCTTC. It encodes CASSHGDSYYGYTF.

This clone showed up just once. The chain is built from TRBV9 and TRBJ2-1; TRBD2 aligns across 7 bases. The CDR3 consists of 15 residues. Germline V CDR1 and CDR2: SGDLS, YYNGEE. Losses at the gene ends were 3 bases for V and 1 base for J; bases not matched to a gene: 4. The CDR3 region is CASSESGNSYNEQFF. Here the CDR3 DNA reads TGTGCCAGCAGCGAAAGCGGGAATTCCTACAATGAGCAGTTCTTC.

The chain carries TRBV5-4 and TRBJ2-1; 9 bases agree with TRBD2. CDR1 is SGHNT and CDR2 is YYREEE in the germline V gene (reference sequence). The V and J ends lost 4 bases and 10 bases, in that order; junction bases with no gene match: 6. This CDR3 contains 13 residues. In DNA, the CDR3 is TGTGCCAGCAGCATAAGAACTAGCGGGGAGCAGTTCTTC. It is translated as CASSIRTSGEQFF.

The chain combines TRBV5-5 with TRBJ1-1; D uncertain. V was shortened by 6 bases and J by 5 bases, with 17 bases between the two germline ends. CDR1 and CDR2 from the germline V gene are SGHKS and YYEKEE (reference sequence). The CDR3 is 14 residues long. Here the CDR3 DNA reads TGTGCCAGCACCGCCCACTGTTGCTGGACTGAAGCTTTCTTT. It specifies CASTAHCCWTEAFF. Full variable domain (remainder filled in from reference TRBV5-5 and TRBJ1-1): DAGVTQSPTHLIKTRGQQVTLRCSPISGHKSVSWYQQVLGQGPQFIFQYYEKEERGRGNFPDRFSARQFPNYSSELNVNALLLGDSALYLCASTAHCCWTEAFFGQGTRLTVV.

The chain has TRBV2 and TRBJ2-7; tentative D call: TRBD2 (7 bases). Trimming took 3 bases from V and 0 from J, leaving 12 bases between them. There are 15 residues in the CDR3. Germline loops: CDR1 SNHLY, CDR2 FYNNEI. The CDR3 spells CASSDPGGVSYEQYF. CDR3 sequence (DNA): TGTGCCAGCAGTGACCCGGGGGGCGTCTCCTACGAGCAGTACTTC. Complete variable domain (other parts from reference TRBV2 and TRBJ2-7): EPEVTQTPSHQVTQMGQEVILRCVPISNHLYFYWYRQILGQKVEFLVSFYNNEISEKSEIFDDQFSVERPDGSNFTLKIRSTKLEDSAMYFCASSDPGGVSYEQYFGPGTRLTVT.

The chain is built from TRBV27 and TRBJ1-5, with D uncertain. Per the germline V gene, CDR1 is MNHEY and CDR2 is SMNVEV (reference sequence). The CDR3 is 13 residues long. The V end lost 1 base, the J end lost 2 bases, and 3 bases lay between the germline ends. The CDR3 DNA follows: TGTGCCAGCAGTTTATTTGGCAATCAGCCCCAGCATTTT. It specifies CASSLFGNQPQHF.

The chain couples TRBV19 to TRBJ2-7, with D perhaps TRBD2 (6 bases). Per the germline V gene, CDR1 is LNHDA and CDR2 is SQIVND (reference sequence). The CDR3 sequence is 16 residues long. Trimming took off 6 bases at V and 0 bases at J, with 18 bases between the two ends. Here the CDR3 reads CASSSLLGLYSYEQYF. In DNA form, the CDR3 reads TGTGCCAGTAGCTCCTTATTGGGACTCTACTCCTACGAGCAGTACTTC.

This rearrangement joins TRBV7-6 to TRBJ1-1, with D possibly being TRBD1 (5 bases). Germline V lookup: CDR1 SGHVS, CDR2 FNYEAQ. The V end was cut by 6 bases, the J end by 7 bases, with 15 bases between. This CDR3 spans 13 amino acids. The CDR3 DNA is TGTGCCAGCAGTTACACAGGAGGTGATGAAGCTTTCTTT. Translation gives CASSYTGGDEAFF.

V and J are TRBV11-3 and TRBJ2-1, with 10 bases fitting TRBD2. Germline assignment: CDR1 SGHNT and CDR2 YENEEA. J lost 4 bases, V lost 7 bases, and 4 bases had no gene match. This CDR3 has 14 amino acids. The CDR3 spells CASTTSGTYNEQFF. CDR3 in DNA: TGTGCCAGCACTACTAGCGGGACTTACAATGAGCAGTTCTTC.

This chain uses TRBV6-1 with TRBJ2-7; D possibly matches TRBD1 or TRBD2 (6 bases each). The CDR3 consists of 13 residues. Trimming took 6 bases from V and 1 from J, leaving 10 bases between them. Germline CDR1 is MNHNS and CDR2 is SASEGT. In DNA form, the CDR3 reads TGTGCCAGCAGGGGAGGACAGTCCTACGAGCAGTACTTC. Its translation is CASRGGQSYEQYF.

The chain combines TRBV5-1 with TRBJ2-5; D might be TRBD1 or TRBD2, each matching 5 bases. CDR3 length equals 14 residues. The germline V gene encodes CDR1 SGHRS and CDR2 YFSETQ. V lost 5 bases and J 3 bases, leaving 14 bases between the germline ends. CDR3 in amino acids: CASRVRGFEETQYF. The CDR3 nucleotides are TGCGCCAGCAGGGTGAGGGGTTTTGAAGAGACCCAGTACTTC. Together with reference TRBV5-1 and TRBJ2-5, the CDR3 gives the full variable domain: KAGVTQTPRYLIKTRGQQVTLSCSPISGHRSVSWYQQTPGQGLQFLFEYFSETQRNKGNFPGRFSGRQFSNSRSEMNVSTLELGDSALYLCASRVRGFEETQYFGPGTRLLVL.

The V gene is TRBV5-5, the J gene TRBJ2-1; no clear D. The germline V gene has CDR1 SGHKS and CDR2 YYEKEE (reference sequence). V gave up 1 base and J gave up 4 bases, with 9 bases separating them. The CDR3 spans 14 residues. The CDR3 sequence is CASSLRSAYNEQFF. The CDR3 DNA reads as TGTGCCAGCAGCTTGCGTTCCGCATACAATGAGCAGTTCTTC.